This T cell receptor (beta chain) came from a study of identical twins. Unique molecular identifiers were present on the cDNA, and a universal primer site came from template switching. TCRdb fed the 5' RACE reads into MiXCR, producing one record per CDR3 protein. The sample holds roughly 250,000 distinct CDR3 sequences, over 12% seen once. Germline-derived CDR1 and CDR2 are DFQATT and SNEGSKA (reference sequence). The CDR3 is made up of 13 amino acids. J gave up 4 bases and V 4 bases, and 5 bases lay outside the gene matches. Healthy Caucasians provided all donations. This clonotype appeared a few times. Its antigen is unknown. Findings and caveats of the study: Recombination models fit unrelated individuals' TCR alpha sharing but underestimated twins'.

The clonotype was recovered from a woman aged 18-29 years in good health. The material sequenced was memory (CD45RO+) T cells sorted from blood. This sequence joins TRBV20-1 and TRBJ2-3, with 7 bases fitting TRBD1. The CDR3 is CSAKGAKADTQYF. The CDR3 nucleotides are TGCAGTGCTAAGGGGGCTAAGGCAGATACGCAGTATTTT.